The 18 T cell receptor beta chains below all came from one sample that was sequenced in a study of control samples from healthy donors and cancer patients. Libraries were prepared by immunoSEQ multiplex PCR; TCRdb keeps only in-frame clonotypes and omits some of them. The sample has 150,000 to 200,000 clones, 90% to 95% seen once; the top ten hold about 8.5%. The sample consisted of blood. These receptors originate from a middle-aged woman in good health.

The chain couples TRBV27 to TRBJ1-6; D is undetermined. Germline values: CDR1 MNHEY, CDR2 SMNVEV (reference sequence). Trimming cost V 7 bases and J 7 bases, with 17 bases left between them. This CDR3 has 15 residues. The DNA for the CDR3 is TGTGCCAGCACTCCTGGAACGAATAGAAATTCACCCCTCCACTTT. It is translated as CASTPGTNRNSPLHF.

The V gene is TRBV29-1, the J gene TRBJ1-1, with 11 bases identical to TRBD1. The germline CDR1 and CDR2 sequences are SQVTM and ANQGSEA. CDR3 length: 14 residues. The junction had 9 bases not matched to a gene; V was cut back by 5 bases and J by 7 bases. The CDR3 DNA sequence: TGCAGCGTTCGACAATGGACAGGGGGCAATGAAGCTTTCTTT. It translates to CSVRQWTGGNEAFF.

The chain is built from TRBV2 and TRBJ1-1, with unresolved D. The CDR3 is made up of 13 amino acids. Germline-derived CDR1 and CDR2 are SNHLY and FYNNEI. Trimming pared 4 bases from V and 1 base from J, leaving 7 bases between. The CDR3 region has the DNA TGTGCCAGCAGTGGGCAGAGGAACACTGAAGCTTTCTTT. It specifies CASSGQRNTEAFF.

The chain is built from TRBV5-6 and TRBJ2-1; D might be TRBD2 (5 bases). The V end lost 4 bases, the J end lost 3 bases, and 8 bases lay between the germline ends. Germline values: CDR1 SGHDT, CDR2 YYEEEE. The length of the CDR3 is 13 residues. The CDR3 spells CASSPGDYNEQFF. Written as DNA, the CDR3 is TGTGCCAGCAGCCCCGGGGACTACAATGAGCAGTTCTTC. Together with reference TRBV5-6 and TRBJ2-1, the CDR3 gives the full variable domain: DAGVTQSPTHLIKTRGQQVTLRCSPKSGHDTVSWYQQALGQGPQFIFQYYEEEERQRGNFPDRFSGHQFPNYSSELNVNALLLGDSALYLCASSPGDYNEQFFGPGTRLTVL.

The chain uses TRBV7-2 and TRBJ2-1, with D possibly TRBD2 on 5 matching bases. CDR1 and CDR2 from the germline V gene are SGHTA and FQGNSA. The germline V and J ends were trimmed by 0 bases and 9 bases, with 18 bases remaining between them. This CDR3 is built from 16 residues. CDR3 protein: CASSLARAPPHTEQFF. Here the CDR3 DNA reads TGTGCCAGCAGCTTAGCGAGGGCTCCCCCCCACACTGAGCAGTTCTTC.

The chain is built from TRBV5-1 and TRBJ1-2; D is unresolved. The V end was cut by 0 bases, the J end by 7 bases, with 7 bases between. The CDR3 length is 12 residues. Looked up from germline, CDR1 is SGHRS and CDR2 is YFSETQ. The CDR3: CASSLDAVGYTF. The DNA of the CDR3 is TGCGCCAGCAGCTTGGACGCCGTTGGCTACACCTTC.

This chain links TRBV6-1 with TRBJ1-4, with 8 bases matching TRBD1. J gave up 0 bases and V 3 bases, and 6 bases lay outside the gene matches. The CDR3 consists of 17 residues. Looked up from germline, CDR1 is MNHNS and CDR2 is SASEGT. The CDR3 loop is CASSDWTGTATNEKLFF. Here the CDR3 DNA reads TGTGCCAGCAGTGACTGGACAGGGACAGCAACTAATGAAAAACTGTTTTTT.

The CDR3 DNA sequence: TGTGCCAGCAGACTTCGGACGGTTAGCAATCAGCCCCAGCATTTT. It codes for CASRLRTVSNQPQHF. The V call is TRBV6-5, the J call TRBJ1-5; D is uncertain. Trimming stripped 6 bases from V and 0 bases from J, with 12 bases between. There are 15 residues in the CDR3. The germline V gene has CDR1 MNHEY and CDR2 SVGAGI.

The CDR3 here is CASSFGTGGDQPQHF. CDR3 sequence (DNA): TGTGCCAGCAGTTTTGGAACAGGGGGCGATCAGCCCCAGCATTTT. The chain uses TRBV27 and TRBJ1-5, with 9 bases lining up with TRBD1. Germline V gene lookup returns CDR1 MNHEY and CDR2 SMNVEV (reference sequence). The CDR3 is made up of 15 amino acids. The junction had 5 bases not matched to a gene; V was cut back by 3 bases and J by 5 bases.

The V and J genes are TRBV10-3 and TRBJ1-5; weak D call: TRBD1 (5 bases). This CDR3 comprises 17 residues. With 0 bases removed from V and 5 bases from J, the gap between germline ends came to 17 bases. The germline CDR1 and CDR2 sequences are ENHRY and SYGVKD. CDR3 region: CAISESLTPGADQPQHF. For the CDR3, the DNA is TGTGCCATCAGTGAGTCCCTGACTCCCGGGGCCGATCAGCCCCAGCATTTT.

V usage is TRBV7-2 and J usage is TRBJ2-2, with unresolved D. This CDR3 has 13 amino acids. The V end was cut by 5 bases, the J end by 6 bases, with 10 bases between. Germline lookup yields CDR1 SGHTA and CDR2 FQGNSA. CDR3 in DNA: TGTGCCAGCAGCCCAACCTTGGCCGGGGAGCTGTTTTTT. Its protein product is CASSPTLAGELFF.

The chain employs TRBV6-5 and TRBJ1-6; the D is unclear. The CDR3 is 13 amino acids. Germline V gene data show CDR1 as MNHEY and CDR2 as SVGAGI. V was trimmed by 6 bases and J by 6 bases, leaving 9 bases between them. The CDR3 DNA sequence: TGTGCCAGCAGCCGGGGTACTAATTCACCCCTCCACTTT. It encodes CASSRGTNSPLHF.

A single count supports this clone. The V call is TRBV4-3, the J call TRBJ1-4; D perhaps matches TRBD1 (5 bases). The CDR3 spans 16 residues. Germline lookup yields CDR1 LGHNA and CDR2 YSLEER. V gave up 1 base and J gave up 5 bases, with 14 bases separating them. For the CDR3, the DNA is TGCGCCAGCAGCCAAGGCAGTACCAGGGTAAATGAAAAACTGTTTTTT. Translating gives CASSQGSTRVNEKLFF.

The V and J genes are TRBV5-4 and TRBJ1-2, with a weak D call TRBD1 (6 bases). This CDR3 spans 13 amino acids. V lost 10 bases and J 3 bases, leaving 16 bases between the germline ends. In germline, CDR1 is SGHNT, CDR2 YYREEE (reference sequence). The CDR3 DNA is TGTGCCTGGGAGGCGGGGGGCTACTATGGCTACACCTTC. The encoded protein is CAWEAGGYYGYTF.

This clone was found once. The J gene is TRBJ2-2, the V gene TRBV28, with D unresolved. V lost 6 bases, J lost 0 bases, and 5 bases lay in between. The CDR3 covers 13 residues. From germline, CDR1 is MDHEN and CDR2 SYDVKM. The CDR3: CASSAPNTGELFF. CDR3 coding DNA: TGTGCCAGCAGCGCCCCGAACACCGGGGAGCTGTTTTTT.

V is TRBV5-4 and J is TRBJ2-7; TRBD2 might be the D (7 bases). The ends were cut back, 4 bases at V and 6 bases at J, with 20 bases in the middle. Germline lookup yields CDR1 SGHNT and CDR2 YYREEE (reference sequence). The CDR3 spans 15 residues. CDR3 sequence reads: CASSERPGGAGEQYF. The CDR3 nucleotides are TGTGCCAGCAGCGAACGCCCTGGGGGGGCCGGCGAGCAGTACTTC.

The chain joins TRBV11-2 to TRBJ2-5, with a possible D match to TRBD2 (6 bases). Germline values: CDR1 SGHAT, CDR2 FQNNGV. The CDR3 sequence is 11 residues long. Trimming left V 4 bases short and J 7 bases short, with 7 bases between. The CDR3 DNA reads as TGTGCCAGCAGCTACGGGGGGACCCAGTACTTC. It is translated as CASSYGGTQYF.

The chain recombines TRBV6-5 with TRBJ2-7, with 9 bases lining up with TRBD1. V was pared by 3 bases and J by 4 bases, with 7 bases of the junction left unmatched. The CDR3 loop spans 15 amino acids. CDR1 and CDR2 from the germline V gene are MNHEY and SVGAGI. This CDR3 reads CASSYRDRGSYEQYF. In nucleotides, the CDR3 is TGTGCCAGCAGTTATAGAGACAGGGGGTCGTACGAGCAGTACTTC.